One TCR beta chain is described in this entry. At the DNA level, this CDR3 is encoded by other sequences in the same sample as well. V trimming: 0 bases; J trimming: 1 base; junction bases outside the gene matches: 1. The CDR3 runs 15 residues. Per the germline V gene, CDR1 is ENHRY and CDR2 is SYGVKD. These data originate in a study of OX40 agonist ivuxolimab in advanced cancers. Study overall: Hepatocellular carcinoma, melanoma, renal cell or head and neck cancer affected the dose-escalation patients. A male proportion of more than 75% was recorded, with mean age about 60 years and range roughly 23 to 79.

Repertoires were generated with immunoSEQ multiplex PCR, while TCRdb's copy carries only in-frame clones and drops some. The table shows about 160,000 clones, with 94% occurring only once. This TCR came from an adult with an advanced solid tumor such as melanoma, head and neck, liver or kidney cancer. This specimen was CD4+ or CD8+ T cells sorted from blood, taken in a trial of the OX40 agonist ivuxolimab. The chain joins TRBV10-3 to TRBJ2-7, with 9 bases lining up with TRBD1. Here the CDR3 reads CAISESGTGSYEQYF. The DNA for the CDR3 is TGTGCCATCAGTGAGTCCGGGACAGGGTCCTACGAGCAGTACTTC.